This passage covers 30 T cell receptor beta chains from one sample sequenced in a study of blood T cell repertoires in COVID-19. Assay used: immunoSEQ multiplex PCR; TCRdb lists only in-frame clones, some missing. The data show around 170,000 clones, about 83% seen once. Sequenced material: peripheral blood. Every receptor here comes from a woman older than 75 with acute or convalescent COVID-19.

The rearrangement links TRBV7-9 to TRBJ2-6; D is possibly TRBD2 (5 bases). The CDR3 sequence is 14 residues long. Germline V gene data show CDR1 as SEHNR and CDR2 as FQNEAQ (reference sequence). The V end lost 2 bases, the J end lost 15 bases, and 17 bases lay between the germline ends. CDR3 region: CASSLLRNAEDLTF. CDR3 DNA sequence: TGTGCCAGCAGCTTATTGCGGAACGCGGAGGACCTGACTTTC.

This clone was seen once. The chain is built from TRBV5-1 and TRBJ2-7; a weak D match, TRBD1 (5 bases). This CDR3 has 14 amino acids. Looked up from germline, CDR1 is SGHRS and CDR2 is YFSETQ. V lost 6 bases, J lost 0 bases, and 13 bases lay in between. The CDR3 spells CASMVGHGSYEQYF. The CDR3 DNA reads TGCGCCAGCATGGTCGGACATGGCTCCTACGAGCAGTACTTC.

The genes are TRBV7-9 and TRBJ2-1, with D possibly being TRBD2 (5 bases). Germline values: CDR1 SEHNR, CDR2 FQNEAQ (reference sequence). Trimming pared 3 bases from V and 0 bases from J, leaving 9 bases between. The CDR3 length is 15 residues. CDR3 bases: TGTGCCAGCAGCTTTGCGGGTTTCTCCTACAATGAGCAGTTCTTC. It encodes CASSFAGFSYNEQFF.

The count of this clone is one. CDR3 nucleotides: TGTGCCAGCAGTTACGACTCCCGGCAGTACTTC. Amino acid sequence: CASSYDSRQYF. This chain connects TRBV6-2 or TRBV6-3 to TRBJ2-7; D not resolved. CDR3 length: 11 residues. Germline-derived CDR1 and CDR2 are MNHEY and SVGEGT. Trimming pared 2 bases from V and 9 bases from J, leaving 8 bases between.

This clone was counted a few times. The chain is built from TRBV30 and TRBJ2-2, with 9 bases that match TRBD1. After removal of 1 base from V and 6 bases from J, the junction contained 9 bases not matched to a gene. The CDR3 is made up of 16 amino acids. CDR1 and CDR2 (germline): GTSNPN, SVGIG (reference sequence). DNA of the CDR3: TGTGCCTGGAGTGGACAGGGGGGCATGAATGCCGGGGAGCTGTTTTTT. Protein sequence: CAWSGQGGMNAGELFF.

The chain combines TRBV10-3 with TRBJ1-6, with 11 bases aligning to TRBD1. Germline V gene lookup returns CDR1 ENHRY and CDR2 SYGVKD. The CDR3 has 16 amino acids. The J segment lost 7 bases and the V segment lost 4 bases, leaving 6 bases of the junction unmatched. The CDR3 here is CAISVGGTGGNSPLHF. CDR3 nucleotides: TGTGCCATCAGTGTAGGGGGGACAGGGGGGAATTCACCCCTCCACTTT.

The CDR3 is CASVDKGHGSYNEQFF. The CDR3 DNA is TGTGCCAGTGTGGATAAGGGGCATGGCTCCTACAATGAGCAGTTCTTC. The chain has TRBV19 and TRBJ2-1; D might be TRBD1 (5 bases). The V gene lost 8 bases and the J gene lost 0 bases, with 17 bases spanning the gap. Germline lookup yields CDR1 LNHDA and CDR2 SQIVND (reference sequence). The CDR3 covers 16 residues.

The chain carries TRBV5-1 and TRBJ1-6; TRBD1 might be the D (6 bases). The CDR3 runs 18 residues. Per germline, CDR1 SGHRS and CDR2 YFSETQ. Trimming removed 0 bases at V and 0 bases at J, with 13 bases between. CDR3 in DNA: TGCGCCAGCAGCTTGGCCGACAGGCCGAGCTCCTATAATTCACCCCTCCACTTT. This translates into CASSLADRPSSYNSPLHF.

V is TRBV9 and J is TRBJ1-1; TRBD1 matches at 8 bases. Germline V gene sequence: CDR1 SGDLS, CDR2 YYNGEE. This CDR3 contains 12 residues. V shed 3 bases, J shed 10 bases, and the junction held 5 bases outside the gene matches. CDR3 nucleotides: TGTGCCAGCAGCGCTGTCAGGGGGCCAGCTTTCTTT. Translating gives CASSAVRGPAFF.

The chain joins TRBV7-2 to TRBJ2-5; 11 nucleotides align to TRBD2. CDR3 length: 18 residues. Per the germline V gene, CDR1 is SGHTA and CDR2 is FQGNSA. The V and J ends lost 1 base and 1 base, in that order; junction bases with no gene match: 8. The CDR3 DNA reads as TGTGCCAGCAGCTTAGGGTCGCTAGCGGGAGGTAGCCAAGAGACCCAGTACTTC. Protein: CASSLGSLAGGSQETQYF.

The chain couples TRBV6-5 to TRBJ1-4; D may be TRBD1 (5 bases). Germline lookup yields CDR1 MNHEY and CDR2 SVGAGI. The V end lost 6 bases, the J end lost 6 bases, and 14 bases lay between the germline ends. The CDR3 consists of 14 residues. The CDR3 nucleotides read TGTGCCAGCAGCCCCATATGGGGGGATGAAAAACTGTTTTTT. It translates to CASSPIWGDEKLFF.

J is TRBJ2-1 and V is TRBV19; TRBD2 aligns across 10 bases. The V gene end was trimmed by 6 bases and the J gene end by 6 bases; junction bases not matched to a gene: 5. The CDR3 length is 14 residues. CDR1 is LNHDA, CDR2 SQIVND, per germline (reference sequence). The CDR3 DNA sequence: TGTGCCAGTAGCGGGACTAGCGAGGTCAATGAGCAGTTCTTC. Its translation is CASSGTSEVNEQFF. Complete variable domain (other parts from reference TRBV19 and TRBJ2-1): DGGITQSPKYLFRKEGQNVTLSCEQNLNHDAMYWYRQDPGQGLRLIYYSQIVNDFQKGDIAEGYSVSREKKESFPLTVTSAQKNPTAFYLCASSGTSEVNEQFFGPGTRLTVL.

The chain is built from TRBV7-9 and TRBJ1-5; 11 positions agree with TRBD1. Unmatched junction bases numbered 3, after V lost 1 base and J lost 7 bases. Germline CDR1 and CDR2: SEHNR and FQNEAQ (reference sequence). This CDR3 region has 15 residues. CDR3 sequence (DNA): TGTGCCAGCAGCTTAGGGACAGGGGGCCAACAGCCCCAGCATTTT. Its translation is CASSLGTGGQQPQHF. Using reference TRBV7-9 and TRBJ1-5 for the parts outside the CDR3, the full variable domain is DTGVSQNPRHKITKRGQNVTFRCDPISEHNRLYWYRQTLGQGPEFLTYFQNEAQLEKSRLLSDRFSAERPKGSFSTLEIQRTEQGDSAMYLCASSLGTGGQQPQHFGDGTRLSIL.

The V and J genes are TRBV18 and TRBJ2-5; the match to TRBD2 covers 8 bases. After removal of 5 bases from V and 1 base from J, the junction contained 6 bases not matched to a gene. The CDR3 runs 15 residues. Looked up from germline, CDR1 is KGHSH and CDR2 is LQKENI. The CDR3 DNA reads as TGTGCCAGCTCATCAGTAGCGGGATTCCAAGAGACCCAGTACTTC. Translating gives CASSSVAGFQETQYF.

V gene TRBV19 combines with J gene TRBJ2-2, with 11 bases identical to TRBD2. Germline loops: CDR1 LNHDA, CDR2 SQIVND (reference sequence). The length of the CDR3 is 17 residues. V trimming: 6 bases; J trimming: 0 bases; junction bases outside the gene matches: 6. CDR3 sequence: CASSASGGNPNTGELFF. In DNA, the CDR3 is TGTGCCAGTAGCGCTAGCGGGGGGAACCCGAACACCGGGGAGCTGTTTTTT.

CDR3 residues: CAWSRSRLGSNTEAFF. As DNA, the CDR3 is TGTGCCTGGAGTAGATCTAGGTTGGGTTCGAACACTGAAGCTTTCTTT. The chain links TRBV30 to TRBJ1-1; no definite D call. Germline CDR1 reads GTSNPN; CDR2 reads SVGIG (reference sequence). Trimming shortened V by 2 bases and J by 1 base, and 17 bases separated the two germline ends. The CDR3 length is 16 residues.

This clone was found once. The rearrangement joins TRBV19 to TRBJ2-2, with 10 bases aligning to TRBD1. The V segment lost 7 bases and the J segment 5 bases; nucleotides outside the gene matches: 4. This CDR3 is 14 amino acids long. Germline-derived CDR1 and CDR2 are LNHDA and SQIVND (reference sequence). The CDR3 sequence: CASTDRGPTGELFF. CDR3 nucleotide sequence: TGTGCCAGTACTGACAGGGGGCCTACCGGGGAGCTGTTTTTT.

The gene calls are TRBV7-3 and TRBJ2-3; 7 nucleotides align to TRBD1. The CDR3 has 13 amino acids. J lost 3 bases, V lost 4 bases, and 1 base had no gene match. Germline loops: CDR1 SGHTA, CDR2 FQGTGA. The CDR3 reads CASSSGQTDTQYF. The DNA of the CDR3 is TGTGCCAGCAGCTCGGGACAGACAGATACGCAGTATTTT.

V gene TRBV4-2 combines with J gene TRBJ2-3; 7 bases line up with TRBD2. J gave up 0 bases and V 0 bases, and 9 bases lay outside the gene matches. CDR3 size: 18 residues. Germline V gene sequence: CDR1 LGHNA, CDR2 YNFKEQ. The CDR3, as DNA: TGTGCCAGCAGCCAAGAGGGCGGGGGATACTCTAGCACAGATACGCAGTATTTT. Protein sequence: CASSQEGGGYSSTDTQYF.

The sample holds a few counts of this clone. The chain joins TRBV5-1 to TRBJ2-2; D possibly corresponds to TRBD1 (6 bases). The CDR3 runs to 13 residues. Germline V CDR1 and CDR2: SGHRS, YFSETQ. The V and J ends lost 7 bases and 3 bases respectively, with 10 bases between them. CDR3 sequence (DNA): TGCGCCAGCTGGCAGGGGCACACCGGGGAGCTGTTTTTT. Translating it yields CASWQGHTGELFF.

The rearrangement links TRBV15 to TRBJ2-3; D is perhaps TRBD2 (6 bases). The V and J ends lost 0 bases and 0 bases respectively, with 10 bases between them. There are 16 residues in the CDR3. Germline loops: CDR1 LNHNV, CDR2 YYDKDF (reference sequence). CDR3 amino acids: CATSRDPGLSTDTQYF. CDR3 DNA: TGTGCCACCAGCAGAGATCCCGGACTAAGCACAGATACGCAGTATTTT.

V usage is TRBV11-2 and J usage is TRBJ2-3; TRBD2 matches at 14 bases. V was clipped by 5 bases and J by 7 bases; unmatched bases: 5. The V gene's germline CDR1 is SGHAT and CDR2 FQNNGV. CDR3 length: 15 amino acids. Here the CDR3 reads CASSETSGGGNTQYF. In DNA form, the CDR3 reads TGTGCCAGCAGCGAGACTAGCGGGGGGGGGAATACGCAGTATTTT.

This chain uses TRBV19 with TRBJ1-1; TRBD1 might be the D (6 bases). V lost 7 bases and J 10 bases, leaving 25 bases between the germline ends. This CDR3 has 15 residues. The germline V gene has CDR1 LNHDA and CDR2 SQIVND (reference sequence). The CDR3 protein is CASNPTGRGTYRAFF. In nucleotides, the CDR3 is TGTGCCAGTAACCCCACAGGGAGGGGAACGTACCGAGCTTTCTTT.

The V gene is TRBV29-1, the J gene TRBJ1-2; TRBD1 agrees at 9 bases. Germline V gives CDR1 SQVTM, CDR2 ANQGSEA. The length of the CDR3 is 13 residues. V was clipped by 6 bases and J by 8 bases; unmatched bases: 10. CDR3 in amino acids: CSVAEIQGAGYTF. In DNA, the CDR3 is TGCAGCGTGGCTGAAATACAGGGGGCGGGCTACACCTTC.

CDR3 coding DNA: TGTGCCAGCAGTTACTCGAGGACAGGGGTTCCAGATACGCAGTATTTT. Amino acids: CASSYSRTGVPDTQYF. The rearrangement joins TRBV6-6 to TRBJ2-3; 9 positions match TRBD1. V shed 0 bases, J shed 4 bases, and the junction held 5 bases outside the gene matches. Germline CDR1 and CDR2: MNHNY and SVGAGI (reference sequence). The CDR3 runs 16 residues.

This clone has just a few counts. The V and J genes are TRBV10-3 and TRBJ1-4; D may be TRBD1 (5 bases). Looked up from germline, CDR1 is ENHRY and CDR2 is SYGVKD. The CDR3 runs 15 residues. Trimming stripped 10 bases from V and 3 bases from J, with 18 bases between. CDR3 nucleotides: TGTGCCACCTCAGGGCAGGACACCTCTAATGAAAAACTGTTTTTT. Encoded protein: CATSGQDTSNEKLFF.

This clone was observed a handful of times. The rearrangement joins TRBV6-2 or TRBV6-3 to TRBJ2-2; no reliable D call. The CDR3 has 12 residues. The germline CDR1 and CDR2 sequences are MNHEY and SVGEGT. The V end lost 6 bases, the J end lost 7 bases, and 9 bases lay between the germline ends. CDR3 coding DNA: TGTGCCAGCAGCTCCATTTTCGGGGAGCTGTTTTTT. This gives the protein CASSSIFGELFF.

J is TRBJ1-5 and V is TRBV5-6, with TRBD1 matching over 9 bases. The V gene's germline CDR1 is SGHDT and CDR2 YYEEEE. The ends lost 1 base at V and 4 bases at J; junction bases unmatched: 6. The CDR3 totals 16 residues. CDR3 sequence reads: CASSLFEQGANQPQHF. The CDR3 region has the DNA TGTGCCAGCAGCTTGTTCGAACAGGGGGCAAATCAGCCCCAGCATTTT.

This clone was observed a few times. V and J are TRBV12-3 or TRBV12-4 and TRBJ2-3; D is perhaps TRBD2 (5 bases). The V end was cut by 3 bases, the J end by 9 bases, with 13 bases between. This CDR3 has 13 residues. The CDR3 nucleotides read TGTGCCAGCAGTTTCCCCGGACTTGGCACGCAGTATTTT. Translating gives CASSFPGLGTQYF.

The J gene is TRBJ2-2, the V gene TRBV10-3; TRBD2 is a possible D gene (5 bases). V shed 3 bases and J shed 6 bases, with 14 bases lying between them. This CDR3 has 15 residues. The germline gives CDR1 ENHRY, CDR2 SYGVKD. This CDR3 reads CAISDWSLAPGELFF. DNA for the CDR3: TGTGCCATCAGTGACTGGTCCCTAGCACCCGGGGAGCTGTTTTTT.